This entry lists 2 T cell receptor beta chains sequenced from one sample in a study of naive and memory T cell subsets. An equimolar mix of two oligonucleotides served as the beta constant-region primer for TRBC1 and TRBC2. TCRdb re-called the UMI-ligation and nested PCR reads through MiXCR, storing one row per CDR3 protein. The table lists 81,000 or so distinct CDR3 sequences, roughly 7% of them singletons. The sample consisted of central memory CD4+ T cells from blood. The origin of the receptors is a human donor in good health.

The chain employs TRBV19 and TRBJ2-2; 10 bases fit TRBD1. Per the germline V gene, CDR1 is LNHDA and CDR2 is SQIVND (reference sequence). V lost 11 bases and J lost 0; bases outside the gene matches: 9. This CDR3 comprises 16 residues. CDR3 sequence (DNA): TGTGCCTCCAGGACAGGGGGAGCTCCGAACACCGGGGAGCTGTTTTTT. Translating it yields CASRTGGAPNTGELFF.

This clonotype was observed at least ten times. The V and J genes are TRBV20-1 and TRBJ2-5, with D possibly TRBD1 on 8 matching bases. Germline V gene data show CDR1 as DFQATT and CDR2 as SNEGSKA (reference sequence). The CDR3 runs 14 residues. The V and J ends lost 4 bases and 5 bases respectively, with 17 bases between them. CDR3 amino acids: CSATVQGDYETQYF. The CDR3 DNA sequence: TGCAGTGCTACGGTACAGGGGGACTATGAGACCCAGTACTTC.